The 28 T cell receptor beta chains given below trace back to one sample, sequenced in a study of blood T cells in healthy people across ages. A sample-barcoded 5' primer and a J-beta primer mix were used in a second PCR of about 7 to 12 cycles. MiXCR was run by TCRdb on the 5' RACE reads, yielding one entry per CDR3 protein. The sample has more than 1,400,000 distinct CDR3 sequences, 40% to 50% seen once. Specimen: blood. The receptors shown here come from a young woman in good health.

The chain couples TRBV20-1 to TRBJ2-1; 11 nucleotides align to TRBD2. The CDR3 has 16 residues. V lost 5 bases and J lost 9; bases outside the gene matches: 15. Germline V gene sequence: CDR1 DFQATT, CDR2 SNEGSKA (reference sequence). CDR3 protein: CSAHMLGLAETGEQFF. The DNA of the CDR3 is TGCAGTGCTCACATGCTGGGACTAGCGGAAACGGGTGAGCAGTTCTTC.

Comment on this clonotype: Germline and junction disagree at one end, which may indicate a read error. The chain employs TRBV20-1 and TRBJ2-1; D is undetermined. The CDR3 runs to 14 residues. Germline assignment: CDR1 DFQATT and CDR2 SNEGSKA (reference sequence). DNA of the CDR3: TGCAGTGCTAGAGTGTTTCAGGCCAACAATGGGCAGTTCTTC. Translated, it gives CSARVFQANNGQFF.

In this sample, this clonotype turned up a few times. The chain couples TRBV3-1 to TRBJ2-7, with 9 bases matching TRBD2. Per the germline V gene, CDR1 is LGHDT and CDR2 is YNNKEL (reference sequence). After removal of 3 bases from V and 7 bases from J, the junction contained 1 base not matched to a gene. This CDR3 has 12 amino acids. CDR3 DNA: TGTGCCAGCAGCCAGACTAGCGGAGAGCAGTACTTC. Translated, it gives CASSQTSGEQYF.

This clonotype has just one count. The CDR3 region is CASSLLQGTDTEAFF. CDR3 nucleotide sequence: TGTGCCAGCAGCTTATTGCAGGGGACCGACACTGAAGCTTTCTTT. This chain uses TRBV7-9 with TRBJ1-1, with a tentative D call TRBD1 (6 bases). There are 15 residues in the CDR3. Trimming cost V 2 bases and J 3 bases, with 13 bases left between them. The germline gives CDR1 SEHNR, CDR2 FQNEAQ (reference sequence).

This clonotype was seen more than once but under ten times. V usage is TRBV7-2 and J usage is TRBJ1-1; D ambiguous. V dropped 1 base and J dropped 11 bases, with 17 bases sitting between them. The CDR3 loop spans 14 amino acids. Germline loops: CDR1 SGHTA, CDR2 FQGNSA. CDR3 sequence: CASSLGSGLLGAFF. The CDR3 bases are TGTGCCAGCAGCTTAGGATCAGGTCTTTTAGGGGCTTTCTTT.

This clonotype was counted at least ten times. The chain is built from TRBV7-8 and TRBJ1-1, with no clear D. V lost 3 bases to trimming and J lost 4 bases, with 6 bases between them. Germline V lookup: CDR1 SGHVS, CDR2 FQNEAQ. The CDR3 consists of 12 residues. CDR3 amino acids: CASSFKVTEAFF. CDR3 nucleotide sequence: TGTGCCAGCAGCTTTAAGGTCACTGAAGCTTTCTTT. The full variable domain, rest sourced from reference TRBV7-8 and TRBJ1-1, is GAGVSQSPRYKVAKRGQDVALRCDPISGHVSLFWYQQALGQGPEFLTYFQNEAQLDKSGLPSDRFFAERPEGSVSTLKIQRTQQEDSAVYLCASSFKVTEAFFGQGTRLTVV.

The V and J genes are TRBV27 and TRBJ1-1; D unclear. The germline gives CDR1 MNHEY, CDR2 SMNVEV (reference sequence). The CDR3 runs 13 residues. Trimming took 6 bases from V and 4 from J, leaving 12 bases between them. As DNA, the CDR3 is TGTGCCAGCAGGTTAGGCGTCGGCACTGAAGCTTTCTTT. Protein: CASRLGVGTEAFF.

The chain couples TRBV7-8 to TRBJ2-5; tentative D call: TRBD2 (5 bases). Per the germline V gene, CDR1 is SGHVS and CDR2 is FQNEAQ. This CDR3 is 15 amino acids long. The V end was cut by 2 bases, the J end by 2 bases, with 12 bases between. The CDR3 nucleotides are TGTGCCAGCAGCTTACCCGGCGGGCAGCAAGAGACCCAGTACTTC. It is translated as CASSLPGGQQETQYF.

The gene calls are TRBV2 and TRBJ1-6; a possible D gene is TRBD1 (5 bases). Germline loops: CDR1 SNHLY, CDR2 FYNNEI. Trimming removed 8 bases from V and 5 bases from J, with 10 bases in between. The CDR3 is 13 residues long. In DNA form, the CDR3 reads TGTGCCAGCGGGGTGACAGATAATTCACCCCTCCACTTT. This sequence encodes CASGVTDNSPLHF.

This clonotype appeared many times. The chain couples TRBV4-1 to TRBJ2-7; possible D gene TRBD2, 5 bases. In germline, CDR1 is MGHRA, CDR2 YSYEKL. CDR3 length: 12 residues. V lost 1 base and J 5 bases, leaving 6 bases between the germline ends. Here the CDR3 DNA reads TGCGCCAGCAGCCAAGGGCGGGACGAGCAGTACTTC. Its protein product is CASSQGRDEQYF.

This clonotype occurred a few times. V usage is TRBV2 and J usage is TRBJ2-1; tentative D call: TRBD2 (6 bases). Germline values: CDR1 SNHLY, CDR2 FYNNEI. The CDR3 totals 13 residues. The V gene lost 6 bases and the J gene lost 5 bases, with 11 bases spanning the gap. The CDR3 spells CASRGGGNNEQFF. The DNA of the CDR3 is TGTGCCAGCAGGGGGGGAGGAAACAATGAGCAGTTCTTC.

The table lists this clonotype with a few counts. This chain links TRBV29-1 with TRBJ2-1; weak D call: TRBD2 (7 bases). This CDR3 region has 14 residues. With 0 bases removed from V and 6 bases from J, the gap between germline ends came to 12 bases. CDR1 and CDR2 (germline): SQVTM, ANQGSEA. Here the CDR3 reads CSVEEARGGNEQFF. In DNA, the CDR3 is TGCAGCGTTGAAGAGGCGAGGGGGGGCAATGAGCAGTTCTTC.

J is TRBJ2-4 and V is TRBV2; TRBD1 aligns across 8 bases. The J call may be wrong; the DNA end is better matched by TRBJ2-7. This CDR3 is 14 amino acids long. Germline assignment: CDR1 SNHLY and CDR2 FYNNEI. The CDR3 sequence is CASRNGTGLDEQYF. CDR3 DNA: TGTGCCAGCAGAAACGGGACAGGTCTCGACGAGCAGTACTTC.

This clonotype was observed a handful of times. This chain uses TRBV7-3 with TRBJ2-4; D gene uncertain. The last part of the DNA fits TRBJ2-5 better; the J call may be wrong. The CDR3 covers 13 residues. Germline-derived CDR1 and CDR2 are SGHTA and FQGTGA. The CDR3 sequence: CASSEASGGTQYF. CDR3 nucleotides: TGTGCCAGCAGCGAAGCTTCAGGCGGGACCCAGTACTTC.

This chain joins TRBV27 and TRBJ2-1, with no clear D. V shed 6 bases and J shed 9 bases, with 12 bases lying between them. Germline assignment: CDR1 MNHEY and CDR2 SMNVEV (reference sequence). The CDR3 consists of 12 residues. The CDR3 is CASSNTPVEQFF. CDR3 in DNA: TGTGCCAGCAGCAATACTCCCGTTGAGCAGTTCTTC.

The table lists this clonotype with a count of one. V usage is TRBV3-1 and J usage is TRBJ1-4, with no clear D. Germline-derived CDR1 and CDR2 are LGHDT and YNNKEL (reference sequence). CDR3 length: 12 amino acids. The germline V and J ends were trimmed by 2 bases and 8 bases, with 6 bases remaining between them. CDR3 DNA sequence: TGTGCCAGCAGCCAATTGGGGGAAAAACTGTTTTTT. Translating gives CASSQLGEKLFF.

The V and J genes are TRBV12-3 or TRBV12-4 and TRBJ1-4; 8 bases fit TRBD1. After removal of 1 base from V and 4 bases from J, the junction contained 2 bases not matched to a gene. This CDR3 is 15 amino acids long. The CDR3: CASSLGTGFNEKLFF. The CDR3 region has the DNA TGTGCCAGCAGTTTAGGGACAGGGTTTAATGAAAAACTGTTTTTT.

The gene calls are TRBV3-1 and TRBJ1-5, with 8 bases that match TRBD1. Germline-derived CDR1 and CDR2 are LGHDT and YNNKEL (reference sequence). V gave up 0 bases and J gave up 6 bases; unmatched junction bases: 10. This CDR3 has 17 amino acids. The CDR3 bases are TGTGCCAGCAGCCAAGACTCCAGGACAGGGACGCGTCAGCCCCAGCATTTT. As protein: CASSQDSRTGTRQPQHF.

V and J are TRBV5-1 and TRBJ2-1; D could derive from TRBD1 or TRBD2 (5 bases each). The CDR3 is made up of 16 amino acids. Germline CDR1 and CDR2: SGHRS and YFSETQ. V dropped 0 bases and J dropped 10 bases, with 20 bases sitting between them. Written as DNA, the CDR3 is TGCGCCAGCAGCTTGGCAGGGTTCGGGGAACTCGGGGAGCAGTTCTTC. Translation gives CASSLAGFGELGEQFF.

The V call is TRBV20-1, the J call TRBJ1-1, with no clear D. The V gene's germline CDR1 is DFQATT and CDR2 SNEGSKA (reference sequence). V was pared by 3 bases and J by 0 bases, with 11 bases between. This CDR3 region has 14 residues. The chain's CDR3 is CSASSADLNTEAFF. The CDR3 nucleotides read TGCAGTGCTAGTAGTGCAGATTTGAACACTGAAGCTTTCTTT.

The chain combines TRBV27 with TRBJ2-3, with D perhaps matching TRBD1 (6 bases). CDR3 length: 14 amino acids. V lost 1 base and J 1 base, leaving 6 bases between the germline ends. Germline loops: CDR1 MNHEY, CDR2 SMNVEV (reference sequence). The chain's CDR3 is CASSLWGRTDTQYF. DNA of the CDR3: TGTGCCAGCAGTTTATGGGGGCGCACAGATACGCAGTATTTT.

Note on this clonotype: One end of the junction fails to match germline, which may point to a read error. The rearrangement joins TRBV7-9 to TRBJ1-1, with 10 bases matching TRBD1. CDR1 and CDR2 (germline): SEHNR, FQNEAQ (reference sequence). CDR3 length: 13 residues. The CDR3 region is CASSLGTGVKAFF. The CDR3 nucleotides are TGTGCCAGCAGTTTAGGGACAGGGGTTAAAGCTTTCTTT.

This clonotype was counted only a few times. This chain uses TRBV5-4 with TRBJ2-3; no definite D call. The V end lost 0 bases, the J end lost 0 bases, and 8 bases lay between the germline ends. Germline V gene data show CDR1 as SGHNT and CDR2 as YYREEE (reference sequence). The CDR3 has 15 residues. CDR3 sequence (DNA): TGTGCCAGCAGCTTGGCGCCGGCTAGCACAGATACGCAGTATTTT. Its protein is CASSLAPASTDTQYF.

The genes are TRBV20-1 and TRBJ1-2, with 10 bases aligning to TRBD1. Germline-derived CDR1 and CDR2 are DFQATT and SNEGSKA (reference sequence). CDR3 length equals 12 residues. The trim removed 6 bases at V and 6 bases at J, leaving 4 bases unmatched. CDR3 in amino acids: CSAGTGDHGYTF. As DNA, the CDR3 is TGCAGTGCCGGGACAGGGGATCATGGCTACACCTTC.

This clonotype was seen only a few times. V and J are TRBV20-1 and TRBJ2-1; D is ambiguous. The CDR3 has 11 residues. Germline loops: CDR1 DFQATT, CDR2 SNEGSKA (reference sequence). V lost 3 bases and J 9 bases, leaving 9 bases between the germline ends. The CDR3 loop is CSASSVREQFF. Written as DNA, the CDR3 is TGCAGTGCTAGTTCGGTTCGTGAGCAGTTCTTC.

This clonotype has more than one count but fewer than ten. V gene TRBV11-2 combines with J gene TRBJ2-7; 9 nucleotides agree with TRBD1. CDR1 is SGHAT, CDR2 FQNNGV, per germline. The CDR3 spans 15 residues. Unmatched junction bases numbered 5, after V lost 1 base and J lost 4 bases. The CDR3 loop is CASSLGTGENYEQYF. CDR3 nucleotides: TGTGCCAGCAGCTTAGGGACAGGGGAAAATTACGAGCAGTACTTC.

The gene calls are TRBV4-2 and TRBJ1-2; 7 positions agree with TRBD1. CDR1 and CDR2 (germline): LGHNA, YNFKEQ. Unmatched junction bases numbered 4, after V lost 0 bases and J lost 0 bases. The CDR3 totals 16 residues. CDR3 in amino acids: CASSQEQGPSNYGYTF. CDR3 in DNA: TGTGCCAGCAGCCAAGAACAGGGGCCATCTAACTATGGCTACACCTTC.

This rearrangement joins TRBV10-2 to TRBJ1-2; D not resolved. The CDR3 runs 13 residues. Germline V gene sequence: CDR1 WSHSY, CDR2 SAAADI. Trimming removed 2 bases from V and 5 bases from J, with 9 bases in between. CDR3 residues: CASSEQPGYGYTF. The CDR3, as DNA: TGCGCCAGCAGTGAGCAGCCTGGATATGGCTACACCTTC.